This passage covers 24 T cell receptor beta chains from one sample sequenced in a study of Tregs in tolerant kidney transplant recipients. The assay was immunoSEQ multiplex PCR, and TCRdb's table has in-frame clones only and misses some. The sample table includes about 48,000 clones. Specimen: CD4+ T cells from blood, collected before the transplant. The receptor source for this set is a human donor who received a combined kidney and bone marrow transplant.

The part of the CDR3 DNA that was read is TGTGCCAGCAGTGCCGGATTAACAGGGCTCGGGTACGAG. Protein sequence: CASSAGLTGLGYE. The full CDR3 reads CASSAGLTGLGYEQYF. This sequence joins TRBV6-1 and TRBJ2-7, with D perhaps matching TRBD1 (6 bases). With the read ending 3 residues before the CDR3 end, the germline J gene is used to fill in that end. The CDR3 has 16 residues. Germline CDR1 and CDR2: MNHNS and SASEGT. Trimming cost V 4 bases and J 4 bases, with 20 bases left between them.

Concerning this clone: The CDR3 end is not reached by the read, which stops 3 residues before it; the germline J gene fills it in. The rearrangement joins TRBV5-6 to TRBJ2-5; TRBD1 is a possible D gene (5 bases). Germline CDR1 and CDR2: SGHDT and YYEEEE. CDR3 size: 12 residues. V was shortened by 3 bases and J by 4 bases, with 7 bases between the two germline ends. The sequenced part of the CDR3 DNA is TGTGCCAGCAGCTCAGGGCTAGAGACC. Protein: CASSSGLET. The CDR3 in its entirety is CASSSGLETQYF.

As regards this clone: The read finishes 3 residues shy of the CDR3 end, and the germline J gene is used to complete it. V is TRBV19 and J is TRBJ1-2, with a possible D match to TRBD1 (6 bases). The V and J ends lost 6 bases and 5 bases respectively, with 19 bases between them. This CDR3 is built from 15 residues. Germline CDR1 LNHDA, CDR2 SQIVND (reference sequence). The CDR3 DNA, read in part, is TGTGCCAGTAGCTTAACCAGGGGTAAATTATATGGC. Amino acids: CASSLTRGKLYG. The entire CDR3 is CASSLTRGKLYGYTF.

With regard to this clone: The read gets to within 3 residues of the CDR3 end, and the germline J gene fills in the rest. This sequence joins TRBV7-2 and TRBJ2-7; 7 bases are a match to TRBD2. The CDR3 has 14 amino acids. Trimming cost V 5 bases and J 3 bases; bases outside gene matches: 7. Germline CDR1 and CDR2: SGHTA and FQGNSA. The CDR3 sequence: CASSRQRDLYEQYF. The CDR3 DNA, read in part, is TGTGCCAGCAGCCGTCAGCGGGATCTCTACGAG.

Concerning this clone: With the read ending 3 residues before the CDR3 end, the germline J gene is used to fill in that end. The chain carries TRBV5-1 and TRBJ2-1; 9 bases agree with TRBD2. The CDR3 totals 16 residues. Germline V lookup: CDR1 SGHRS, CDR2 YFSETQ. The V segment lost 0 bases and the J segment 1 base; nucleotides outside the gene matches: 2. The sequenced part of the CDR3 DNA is TGCGCCAGCAGCTTGGAGACTAGCGGTTCCTACAATGAG. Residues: CASSLETSGSYNE. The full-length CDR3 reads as CASSLETSGSYNEQFF.

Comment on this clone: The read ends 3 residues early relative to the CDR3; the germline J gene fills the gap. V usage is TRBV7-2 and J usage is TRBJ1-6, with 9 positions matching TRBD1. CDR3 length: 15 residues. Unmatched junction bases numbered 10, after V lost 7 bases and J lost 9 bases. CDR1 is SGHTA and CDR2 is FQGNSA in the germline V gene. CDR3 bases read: TGTGCCAGCAACGCCGGGGGACAGGGCGGTTCACCC. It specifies CASNAGGQGGSP. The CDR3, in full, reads CASNAGGQGGSPLHF.

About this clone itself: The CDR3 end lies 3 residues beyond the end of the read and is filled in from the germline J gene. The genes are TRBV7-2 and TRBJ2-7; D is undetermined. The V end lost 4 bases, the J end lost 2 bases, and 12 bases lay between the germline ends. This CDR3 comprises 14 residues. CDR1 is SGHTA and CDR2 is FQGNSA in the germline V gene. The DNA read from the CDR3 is TGTGCCAGCAGCTCCTCCGCGGTGACCTACGAG. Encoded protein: CASSSSAVTYE. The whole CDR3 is CASSSSAVTYEQYF.

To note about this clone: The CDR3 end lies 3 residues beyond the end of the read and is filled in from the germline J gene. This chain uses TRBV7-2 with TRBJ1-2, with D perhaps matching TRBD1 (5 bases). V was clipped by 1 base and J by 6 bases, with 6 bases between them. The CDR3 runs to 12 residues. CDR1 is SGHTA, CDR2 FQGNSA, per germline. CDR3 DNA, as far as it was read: TGTGCCAGCAGCTTAGACAGGCATGGC. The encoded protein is CASSLDRHG. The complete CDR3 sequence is CASSLDRHGYTF.

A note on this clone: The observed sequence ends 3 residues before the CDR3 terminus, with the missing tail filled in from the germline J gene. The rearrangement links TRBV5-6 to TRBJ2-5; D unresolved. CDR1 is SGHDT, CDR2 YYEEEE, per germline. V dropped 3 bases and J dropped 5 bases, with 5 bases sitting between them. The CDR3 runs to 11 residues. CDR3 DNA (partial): TGTGCCAGCAGCTCCGGGGAGACC. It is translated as CASSSGET. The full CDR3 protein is CASSSGETQYF.

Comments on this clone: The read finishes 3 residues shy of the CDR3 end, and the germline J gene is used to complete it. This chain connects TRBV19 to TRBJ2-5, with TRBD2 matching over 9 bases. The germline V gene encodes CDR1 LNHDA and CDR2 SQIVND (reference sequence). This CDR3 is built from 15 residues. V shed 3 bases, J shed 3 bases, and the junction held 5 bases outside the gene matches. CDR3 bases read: TGTGCCAGTAGTATGGCTAGCGGGATGAAAGAGACC. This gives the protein CASSMASGMKET. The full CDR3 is CASSMASGMKETQYF.

Incomplete CDR3 DNA: TGTGCCAGCAGCCGGGGTCGAGTTAACCTAAACACC. Translating gives CASSRGRVNLNT. Given in full, the CDR3 is CASSRGRVNLNTIYF. The chain is built from TRBV7-2 and TRBJ1-3; no firm D call. The read gets to within 3 residues of the CDR3 end, and the germline J gene fills in the rest. V shed 5 bases and J shed 6 bases, with 17 bases lying between them. The CDR3 is 15 amino acids. Germline lookup yields CDR1 SGHTA and CDR2 FQGNSA.

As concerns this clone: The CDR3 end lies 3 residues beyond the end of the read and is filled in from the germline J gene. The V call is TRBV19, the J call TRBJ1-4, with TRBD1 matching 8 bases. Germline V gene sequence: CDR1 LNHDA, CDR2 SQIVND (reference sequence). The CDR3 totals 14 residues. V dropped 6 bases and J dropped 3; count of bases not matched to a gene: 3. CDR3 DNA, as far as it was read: TGTGCCAGTAGGCGACAGGGGTCTAATGAAAAA. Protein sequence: CASRRQGSNEK. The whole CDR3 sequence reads CASRRQGSNEKLFF.

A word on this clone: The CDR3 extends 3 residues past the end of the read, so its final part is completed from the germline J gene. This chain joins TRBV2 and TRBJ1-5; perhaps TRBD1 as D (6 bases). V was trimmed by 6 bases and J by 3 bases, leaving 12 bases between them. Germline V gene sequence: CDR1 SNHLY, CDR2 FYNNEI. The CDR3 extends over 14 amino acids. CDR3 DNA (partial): TGTGCCAGCAGGACCGGGACAACCAATCAGCCC. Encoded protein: CASRTGTTNQP. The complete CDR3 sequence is CASRTGTTNQPQHF.

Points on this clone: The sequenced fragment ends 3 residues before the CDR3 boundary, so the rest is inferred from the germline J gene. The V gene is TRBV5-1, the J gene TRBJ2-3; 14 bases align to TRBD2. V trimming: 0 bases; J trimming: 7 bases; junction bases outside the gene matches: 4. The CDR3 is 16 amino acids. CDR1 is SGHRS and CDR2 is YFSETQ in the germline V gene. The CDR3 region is CASSLAGTSGSHTQYF. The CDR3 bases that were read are TGCGCCAGCAGCTTGGCCGGGACTAGCGGGAGTCATACG.

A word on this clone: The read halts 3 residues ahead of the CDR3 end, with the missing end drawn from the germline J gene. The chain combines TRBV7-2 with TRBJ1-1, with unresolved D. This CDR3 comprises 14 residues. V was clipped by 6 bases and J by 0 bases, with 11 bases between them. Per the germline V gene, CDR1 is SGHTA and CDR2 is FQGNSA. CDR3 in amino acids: CASRKDQVNTEAFF. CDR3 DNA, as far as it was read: TGTGCCAGCAGGAAAGATCAGGTGAACACTGAA.

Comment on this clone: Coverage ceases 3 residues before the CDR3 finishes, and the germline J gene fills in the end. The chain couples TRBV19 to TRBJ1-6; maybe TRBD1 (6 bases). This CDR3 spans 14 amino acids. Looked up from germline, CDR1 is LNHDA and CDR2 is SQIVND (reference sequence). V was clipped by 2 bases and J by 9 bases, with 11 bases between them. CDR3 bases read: TGTGCCAGTAGTATACGGTTCAGGGGTTCACCC. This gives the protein CASSIRFRGSP. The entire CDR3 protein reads CASSIRFRGSPLHF.

CDR3 DNA, as far as it was read: TGTGCCAGCAGCTTAGGCGGGACTAGCGACTACGAG. Encoded protein: CASSLGGTSDYE. The entire CDR3 is CASSLGGTSDYEQYF. The chain carries TRBV7-2 and TRBJ2-7; TRBD2 matches 10 bases. The CDR3 extends 3 residues past the end of the read, so its final part is completed from the germline J gene. The germline V gene has CDR1 SGHTA and CDR2 FQGNSA. The CDR3 is 15 residues long. V was pared by 1 base and J by 3 bases, with 3 bases of the junction left unmatched. Full variable domain (rest looked up from reference TRBV7-2 and TRBJ2-7): GAGVSQSPSNKVTEKGKDVELRCDPISGHTALYWYRQSLGQGLEFLIYFQGNSAPDKSGLPSDRFSAERTGGSVSTLTIQRTQQEDSAVYLCASSLGGTSDYEQYFGPGTRLTVT.

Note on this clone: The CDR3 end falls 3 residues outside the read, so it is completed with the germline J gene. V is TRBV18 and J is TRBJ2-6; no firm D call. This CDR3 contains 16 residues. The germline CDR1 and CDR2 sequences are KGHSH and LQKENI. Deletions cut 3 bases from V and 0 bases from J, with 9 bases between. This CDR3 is CASSPVGSSGANVLTF. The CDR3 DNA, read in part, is TGTGCCAGCTCACCGGTCGGGTCCTCTGGGGCCAACGTC.

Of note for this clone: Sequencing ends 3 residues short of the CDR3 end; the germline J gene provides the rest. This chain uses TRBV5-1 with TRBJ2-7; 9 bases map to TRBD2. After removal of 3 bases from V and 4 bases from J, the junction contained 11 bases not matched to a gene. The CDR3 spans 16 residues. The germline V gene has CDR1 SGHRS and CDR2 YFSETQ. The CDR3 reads CASSSNSGRTVYEQYF. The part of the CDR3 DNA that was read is TGCGCCAGCAGCTCCAATAGCGGGAGAACGGTTTACGAG.

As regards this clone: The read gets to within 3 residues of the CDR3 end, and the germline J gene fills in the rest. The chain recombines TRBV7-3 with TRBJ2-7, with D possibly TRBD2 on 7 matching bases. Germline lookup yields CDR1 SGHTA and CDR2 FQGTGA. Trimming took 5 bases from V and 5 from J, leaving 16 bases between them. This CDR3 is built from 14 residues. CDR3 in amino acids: CASSPDTGRDEQYF. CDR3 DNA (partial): TGTGCCAGCAGCCCCGATACAGGGAGGGACGAG.

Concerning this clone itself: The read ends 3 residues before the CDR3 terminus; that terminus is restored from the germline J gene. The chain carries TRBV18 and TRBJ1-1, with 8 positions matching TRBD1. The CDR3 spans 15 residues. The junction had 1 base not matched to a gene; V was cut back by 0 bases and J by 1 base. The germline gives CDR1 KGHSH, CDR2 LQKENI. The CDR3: CASSPPQGGNTEAFF. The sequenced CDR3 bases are TGTGCCAGCTCACCACCACAGGGGGGGAACACTGAA.

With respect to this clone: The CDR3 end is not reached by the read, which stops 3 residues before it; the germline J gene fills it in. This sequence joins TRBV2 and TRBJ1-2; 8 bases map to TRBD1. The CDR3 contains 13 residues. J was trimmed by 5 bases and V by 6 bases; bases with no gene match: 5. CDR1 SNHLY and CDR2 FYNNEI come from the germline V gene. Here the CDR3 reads CASRDQGAYGYTF. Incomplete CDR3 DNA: TGTGCCAGCAGGGATCAGGGGGCTTATGGC.

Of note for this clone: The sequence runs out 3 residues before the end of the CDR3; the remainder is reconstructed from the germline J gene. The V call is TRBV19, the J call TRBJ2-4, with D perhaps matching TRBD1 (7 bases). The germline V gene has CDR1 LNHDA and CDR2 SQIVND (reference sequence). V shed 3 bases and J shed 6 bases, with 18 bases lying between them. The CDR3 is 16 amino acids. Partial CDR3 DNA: TGTGCCAGTAGTATTGGAGGGGGCGCCTCCTTAAACATT. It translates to CASSIGGGASLNI. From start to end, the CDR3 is CASSIGGGASLNIQYF.

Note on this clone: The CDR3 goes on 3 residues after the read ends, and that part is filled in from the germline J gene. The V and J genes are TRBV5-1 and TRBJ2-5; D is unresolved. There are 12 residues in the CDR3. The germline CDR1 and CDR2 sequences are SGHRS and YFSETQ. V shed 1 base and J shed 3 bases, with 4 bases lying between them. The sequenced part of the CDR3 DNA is TGCGCCAGCAGCTTGCCGGAAGAGACC. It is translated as CASSLPEET. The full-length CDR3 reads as CASSLPEETQYF. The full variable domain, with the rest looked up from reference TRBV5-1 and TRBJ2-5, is KAGVTQTPRYLIKTRGQQVTLSCSPISGHRSVSWYQQTPGQGLQFLFEYFSETQRNKGNFPGRFSGRQFSNSRSEMNVSTLELGDSALYLCASSLPEETQYFGPGTRLLVL.